The text below deals with one TCR beta chain. These data come from a study of blood T cell repertoires in COVID-19. Study-level information: T cells, B-cell-depleted T cells, or PBMCs provided the cDNA or gDNA that served as material.

The CDR3 is 15 amino acids. Germline loops: CDR1 MGHRA, CDR2 YSYEKL. Trimming left V 1 base short and J 5 bases short, with 9 bases between. The protocol was immunoSEQ multiplex PCR, while the TCRdb copy is restricted to in-frame clones and leaves out a portion. The table shows roughly 220,000 clones, with 80% to 90% occurring only once. This chain joins TRBV4-1 and TRBJ1-6; the D is unclear. Sequencing was done on a sample of peripheral blood. The source of this sequence is an older woman who had recovered from COVID-19. The DNA of the CDR3 is TGCGCCAGCAGCCAAGGGCGGGCAGATAATTCACCCCTCCACTTT. Residues: CASSQGRADNSPLHF.